The source of this T cell receptor (beta chain) is a study of control samples from healthy donors and cancer patients (dated by TCRdb to 2020 to 2022). This clone occurred once. Its antigen specificity is not known. No base-level quality is on record; no much larger clone is a single base apart. Receptor libraries were prepared by the immunoSEQ multiplex PCR assay. TCRdb obtained this table from immuneACCESS and retained in-frame rearrangements with V and J assigned. These tables miss some clones; where compared with another copy, unresolved V genes account for less than half of the shortfall, and the remainder is unexplained. This sample holds 190,000 or so clones; over 85% were observed only once. Together, the top ten hold around 1.6% of the sample. This TCR was sampled from a man aged 18 to 35 in good health. Input material: blood.

In nucleotides, the sequence is TGCGCCAGCAGCTTGGCCGGGCTGCTTTCGGATACGCAGTATTTT. It is translated as CASSLAGLLSDTQYF. The chain is encoded by TRBV5-1 joined to TRBJ2-3, with no confident D gene call. V is cut by 0 bases and J by 6 bases, and the space between the germline ends is 14 bases. Including the terminal cysteine and phenylalanine, the CDR3 comprises 15 residues. The kept DNA is CDR3 alone, 45 bases in frame from the first base. For CDR1 and CDR2, the germline V gene lists SGHRS and YFSETQ.